This is a list of T cell receptor beta chains from one sample in a study of blood T cells in healthy people across ages. TCRdb ran MiXCR on the 5' RACE reads and lists one entry per CDR3 protein. This sample has over 500,000 distinct CDR3 sequences, with approximately 26% found just once. The same data also went into a second study, on T cells of mothers and their children.

Sequenced sample: blood. Receptor source: a boy aged 2 to 9 in good health. CDR3s include the opening cysteine and the closing phenylalanine or tryptophan. D genes are given only for firm matches. Only part of the rows carry a size: once, few, many, or a class if the clone is expanded.

d_call	clone_size	v_call	j_call	cdr3_nt	cdr3_aa
TRBD2	.	TRBV12-3/TRBV12-4	TRBJ2-1	TGTGCCAGCAGTTTTTATAATGGACTAGCGGGAGTAGCTTCCTACAATGAGCAGTTCTTC	CASSFYNGLAGVASYNEQFF
TRBD2	.	TRBV20-1	TRBJ2-7	TGCAGTGCCCGAGGGGTTTATCCCGGGACTAGCGGGGGGGCCCCAGAGACCCAGCACTTC	CSARGVYPGTSGGAPETQHF
TRBD2	few	TRBV13	TRBJ2-1	TGTGCCAGCAGTGATAGCGGGAGTTTAAATGAGCAGTTCTTC	CASSDSGSLNEQFF
TRBD2	.	TRBV4-1	TRBJ2-1	TGCGCCAGCAGCCAAGAATCAGGGACTAGCGGGGTCGTAAATGAGCAGTTCTTC	CASSQESGTSGVVNEQFF
TRBD2	few	TRBV12-3/TRBV12-4	TRBJ2-3	TGTGCCAGCAGCCCCGGGACTAGTCCCGCAGATACGCAGTATTTT	CASSPGTSPADTQYF
.	.	TRBV7-2	TRBJ1-1	TGTGCCAGCAGCTTCCTAGCATCGAACACTGAAGCTTTCTTT	CASSFLASNTEAFF
.	.	TRBV7-9	TRBJ2-5	TGTGCCAGCAGTCATACCCGGTACCTACAAGAGACCCAGTACTTC	CASSHTRYLQETQYF
TRBD1	.	TRBV19	TRBJ1-2	TGTGCCAGTAGTATGTGGGGACAGCCTTATGGCTACACCTTC	CASSMWGQPYGYTF
.	few	TRBV10-3	TRBJ2-5	TGTGCCATCAGGGGCAGTAAGGACACCCAGTACTTC	CAIRGSKDTQYF
.	.	TRBV7-6	TRBJ2-1	TGTGCCAGCAGCTGGGGCTCTGAGGGCGTCGGGAACAATGAGCAGTTCTTC	CASSWGSEGVGNNEQFF
TRBD2	once	TRBV13	TRBJ2-1	TGTGCCAGCAGCCCATCTAGCGGGGGGGCCCTAGCCTACAATGAGCAGTTCTTC	CASSPSSGGALAYNEQFF
.	few	TRBV12-5	TRBJ2-3	TGTGCTAGTGGTTCTGGTTCCTTCACAGATACGCAGTATTTT	CASGSGSFTDTQYF
.	.	TRBV10-3	TRBJ2-7	TGTGCCATCAGTGAGGTGGGGGGCGCCTACGAGCAGTACTTC	CAISEVGGAYEQYF
.	.	TRBV19	TRBJ2-1	TGTGCCAGTAGTTACTTAGGCTACAATGAGCAGTTCTTT	CASSYLGYNEQFF
TRBD2	few	TRBV12-3/TRBV12-4	TRBJ2-3	TGTGCCAGCAGTTTAGGGACTAGCGGGAGATTCCCAGATACGCAGTATTTT	CASSLGTSGRFPDTQYF
.	many	TRBV7-8	TRBJ2-5	TGTGCCAGCAGCTTAGGCCGTAAGGAGACCCAGTACTTC	CASSLGRKETQYF
.	.	TRBV10-3	TRBJ2-1	TGTGCCATCAGGATACGGGACGTTGAGCAGTTCTTC	CAIRIRDVEQFF
TRBD1	.	TRBV7-2	TRBJ2-5	TGTGCCAGCAGCCTAGGGGACAGTTACCAAGAGACCCAGTACTTC	CASSLGDSYQETQYF
.	.	TRBV11-2	TRBJ2-7	TGTGCCAGCAGCGTACGGGACGAGCAGTACTTC	CASSVRDEQYF
.	few	TRBV12-3/TRBV12-4	TRBJ2-6	TGTGCCAGCAGTTTCCTAGGGCTTCTTGGGGCCAACGTCCTGACTTTC	CASSFLGLLGANVLTF
.	.	TRBV10-2	TRBJ2-7	TGCGCCAGCACTGACCGGGACGGAACCGACGAGCAGTACTTC	CASTDRDGTDEQYF
.	.	TRBV4-1	TRBJ1-5	TGCGCCAGCAGCCAAAGGGTACGGGCGGGCAATCAGCCCCAGCATTTT	CASSQRVRAGNQPQHF
.	.	TRBV12-3/TRBV12-4	TRBJ1-1	TGTGCCAGCAGGCAGGGGAGGACGAACACTGAAGCTTTCTTT	CASRQGRTNTEAFF
TRBD1	few	TRBV12-3/TRBV12-4	TRBJ1-4	TGTGCCAGCAGTTTACAGGGGGCTGCTAATGAAAAACTGTTTTTT	CASSLQGAANEKLFF